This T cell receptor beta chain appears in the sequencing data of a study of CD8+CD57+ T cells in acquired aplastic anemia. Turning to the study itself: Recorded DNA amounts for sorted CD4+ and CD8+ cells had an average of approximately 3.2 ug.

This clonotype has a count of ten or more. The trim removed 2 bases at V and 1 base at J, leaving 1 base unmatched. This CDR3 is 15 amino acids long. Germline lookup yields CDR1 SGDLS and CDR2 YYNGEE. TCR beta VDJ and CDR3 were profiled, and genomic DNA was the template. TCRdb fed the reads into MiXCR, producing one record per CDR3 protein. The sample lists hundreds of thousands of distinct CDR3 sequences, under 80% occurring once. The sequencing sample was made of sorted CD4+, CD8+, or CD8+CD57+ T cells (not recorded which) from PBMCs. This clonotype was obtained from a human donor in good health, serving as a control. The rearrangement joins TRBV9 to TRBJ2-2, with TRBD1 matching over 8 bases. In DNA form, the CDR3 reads TGTGCCAGCAGCGTCGGGACAGGGAACACCGGGGAGCTGTTTTTT. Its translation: CASSVGTGNTGELFF.